The rows below give T cell receptor beta chains drawn from one sample of a study of cytomegalovirus exposure and HLA in healthy donors. The table came from immunoSEQ multiplex PCR; TCRdb's copy has only in-frame clones and leaves some out. The sample yields 150,000 to 200,000 clones, about four fifths seen once. Sequenced input: PBMCs. These receptor sequences come from a girl between 5 and 17 years old in good health and CMV-seropositive. CDR3s include the opening cysteine and the closing phenylalanine or tryptophan. Fields, in order: CDR3 DNA, CDR3 protein, J gene, clone size, D gene, V gene. D genes are given only for firm matches. Size tells how often a clone was seen (once, few, many) or the class of an expanded clone, and some rows leave it out.

TGTGCAAGTCGCTTTCCCGGGGGTTCCTACGAGCAGTACTTC	CASRFPGGSYEQYF	TRBJ2-7	.	.	TRBV12-2
TGTGCCAGCAGCTTGGGACAGGTCTATGGCTACACCTTC	CASSLGQVYGYTF	TRBJ1-2	.	TRBD1	TRBV7-6
TGTGCCAGCCGGACAGGGTACTATGGCTACACCTTC	CASRTGYYGYTF	TRBJ1-2	.	TRBD1	TRBV27
TGCGCCAGCAGCCCATACCTAGCGGGGGGAAACACCGGGGAGCTGTTTTTT	CASSPYLAGGNTGELFF	TRBJ2-2	.	TRBD2	TRBV4-1
TGTGCCAGCAGCTTAGTCTCGGACAGATCCTACGAGCAGTACTTC	CASSLVSDRSYEQYF	TRBJ2-7	.	.	TRBV11-2
TGTGCCAGCAGCCCGAGACTAGCGGCAGATACGCAGTATTTT	CASSPRLAADTQYF	TRBJ2-3	.	TRBD2	TRBV7-9
TGCGCCAGCAGCCTTACAGGGTCTTCTGGAAACACCATATATTTT	CASSLTGSSGNTIYF	TRBJ1-3	.	.	TRBV4-3
TGTGCCAGCAGTTTATCAGGGACAGCTAGCTCCTACGAGCAGTACTTC	CASSLSGTASSYEQYF	TRBJ2-7	.	TRBD1	TRBV27
TGTGCCAGCAGTTTGGGGGGGGCTGCGGGTCAGCCCCAGCATTTT	CASSLGGAAGQPQHF	TRBJ1-5	.	.	TRBV28
TGCGCCAGCAGCCAAGATAAGGCTGGACTAACCTCAGATACGCAGTATTTT	CASSQDKAGLTSDTQYF	TRBJ2-3	once	.	TRBV4-3
TGTGCCAGCAGCTTAGAAGCCATACTAGCGCCACGGCCCGGGGAGCTGTTTTTT	CASSLEAILAPRPGELFF	TRBJ2-2	.	TRBD2	TRBV11-2
TGTGCCAGCAGGGCCCGTGGGGTAGGAGGGGCTGGGGCCAACGTCCTGACTTTC	CASRARGVGGAGANVLTF	TRBJ2-6	few	.	TRBV5-4
TGTGCCAGCAGCTCCTCAGACTACGAGCAGTACTTC	CASSSSDYEQYF	TRBJ2-7	.	.	TRBV28
TGCGCCAGCAGCTTGCGAGGGAGTACAGATACGCAGTATTTT	CASSLRGSTDTQYF	TRBJ2-3	.	.	TRBV5-1
TGTGCCAGCTCACAGTCGGAGGCAGATACGCAGTATTTT	CASSQSEADTQYF	TRBJ2-3	.	.	TRBV18